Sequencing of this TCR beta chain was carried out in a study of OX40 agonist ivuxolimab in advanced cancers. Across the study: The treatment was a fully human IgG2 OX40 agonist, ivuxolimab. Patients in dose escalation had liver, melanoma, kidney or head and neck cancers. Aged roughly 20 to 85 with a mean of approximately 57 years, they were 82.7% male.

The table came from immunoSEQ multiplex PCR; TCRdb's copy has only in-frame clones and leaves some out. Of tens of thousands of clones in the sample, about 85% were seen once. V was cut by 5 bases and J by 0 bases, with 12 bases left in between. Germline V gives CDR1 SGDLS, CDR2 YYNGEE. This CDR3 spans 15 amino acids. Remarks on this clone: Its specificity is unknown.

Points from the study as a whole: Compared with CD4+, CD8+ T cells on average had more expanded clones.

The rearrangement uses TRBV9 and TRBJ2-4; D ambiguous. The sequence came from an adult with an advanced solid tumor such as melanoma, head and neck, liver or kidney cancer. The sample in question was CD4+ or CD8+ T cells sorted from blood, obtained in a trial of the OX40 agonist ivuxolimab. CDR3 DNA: TGTGCCAGCAGTTCCTCTGGGGTAGCCAAAAACATTCAGTACTTC. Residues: CASSSSGVAKNIQYF.